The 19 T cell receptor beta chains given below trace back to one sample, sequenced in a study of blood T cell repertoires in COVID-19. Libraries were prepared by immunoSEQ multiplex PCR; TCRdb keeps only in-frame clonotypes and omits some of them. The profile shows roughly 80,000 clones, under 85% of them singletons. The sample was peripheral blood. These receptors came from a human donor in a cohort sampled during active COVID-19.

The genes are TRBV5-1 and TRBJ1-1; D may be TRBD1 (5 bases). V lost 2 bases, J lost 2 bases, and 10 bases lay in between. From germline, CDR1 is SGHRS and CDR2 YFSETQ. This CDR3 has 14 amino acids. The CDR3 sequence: CASSFDDRNTEAFF. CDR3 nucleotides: TGCGCCAGCAGCTTCGATGACAGAAACACTGAAGCTTTCTTT.

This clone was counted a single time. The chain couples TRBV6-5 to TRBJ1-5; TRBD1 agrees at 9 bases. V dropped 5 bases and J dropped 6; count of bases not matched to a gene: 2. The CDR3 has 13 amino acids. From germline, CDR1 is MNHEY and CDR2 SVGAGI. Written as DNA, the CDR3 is TGTGCCAGCAGTCGGGACAGGGCTCAGCCCCAGCATTTT. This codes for CASSRDRAQPQHF.

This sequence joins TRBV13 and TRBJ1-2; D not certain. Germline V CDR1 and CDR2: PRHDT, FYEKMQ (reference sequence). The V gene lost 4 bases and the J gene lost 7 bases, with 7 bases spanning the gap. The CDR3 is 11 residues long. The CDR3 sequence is CASSSRVGYTF. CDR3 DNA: TGTGCCAGCAGCTCCCGAGTTGGCTACACCTTC.

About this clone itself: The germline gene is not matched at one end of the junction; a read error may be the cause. DNA for the CDR3: TGTGCCATCCTTGGACAGGGCCCTTACGACTTC. Protein product: CAILGQGPYDF. The rearrangement joins TRBV10-3 to TRBJ2-7; TRBD1 matches 8 bases. The CDR3 has 11 amino acids. Germline values: CDR1 ENHRY, CDR2 SYGVKD.

The CDR3 loop is CASSSRVGGYTF. In DNA form, the CDR3 reads TGTGCCAGCAGTTCCAGGGTCGGTGGCTACACCTTC. The chain combines TRBV28 with TRBJ1-2, with D perhaps matching TRBD1 (5 bases). Germline V CDR1 and CDR2: MDHEN, SYDVKM. V was trimmed by 4 bases and J by 7 bases, leaving 10 bases between them. There are 12 residues in the CDR3.

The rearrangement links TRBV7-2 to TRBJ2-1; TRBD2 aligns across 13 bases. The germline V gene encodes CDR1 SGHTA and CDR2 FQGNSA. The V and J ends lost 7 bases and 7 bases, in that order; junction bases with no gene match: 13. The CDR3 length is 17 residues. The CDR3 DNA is TGTGCCAGCATCCTTTATCCGGGACTAGCGGGGAATAATGAGCAGTTCTTC. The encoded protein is CASILYPGLAGNNEQFF.

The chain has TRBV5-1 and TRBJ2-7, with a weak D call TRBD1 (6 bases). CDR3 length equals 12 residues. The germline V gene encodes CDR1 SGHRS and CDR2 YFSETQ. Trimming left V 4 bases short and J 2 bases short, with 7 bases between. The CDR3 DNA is TGCGCCAGCAGCCGGGACACCTACGAGCAGTACTTC. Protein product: CASSRDTYEQYF. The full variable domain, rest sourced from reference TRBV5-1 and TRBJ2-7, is KAGVTQTPRYLIKTRGQQVTLSCSPISGHRSVSWYQQTPGQGLQFLFEYFSETQRNKGNFPGRFSGRQFSNSRSEMNVSTLELGDSALYLCASSRDTYEQYFGPGTRLTVT.

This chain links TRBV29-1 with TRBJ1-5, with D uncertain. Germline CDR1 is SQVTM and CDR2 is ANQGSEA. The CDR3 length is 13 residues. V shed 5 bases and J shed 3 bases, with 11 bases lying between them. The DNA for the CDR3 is TGCAGCGTTCGAGACAACTTCAATCAGCCCCAGCATTTT. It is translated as CSVRDNFNQPQHF.

CDR3 residues: CASTKTSGPGKGEQFF. The CDR3 DNA reads TGTGCCAGCACTAAGACTAGCGGGCCGGGCAAGGGTGAGCAGTTCTTC. The genes are TRBV6-7 and TRBJ2-1, with TRBD2 identical over 10 bases. TRBV6-7 belongs to the ORF category, with a function that is uncertain. Trimming took 7 bases from V and 9 from J; bases not matched to a gene: 15. This CDR3 is 16 amino acids long.

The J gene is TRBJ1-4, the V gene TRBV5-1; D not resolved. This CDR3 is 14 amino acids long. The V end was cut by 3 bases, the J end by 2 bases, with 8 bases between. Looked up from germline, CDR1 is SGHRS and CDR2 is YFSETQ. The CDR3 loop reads CASSYERTNEKLFF. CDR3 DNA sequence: TGCGCCAGCAGCTATGAGCGGACTAATGAAAAACTGTTTTTT.

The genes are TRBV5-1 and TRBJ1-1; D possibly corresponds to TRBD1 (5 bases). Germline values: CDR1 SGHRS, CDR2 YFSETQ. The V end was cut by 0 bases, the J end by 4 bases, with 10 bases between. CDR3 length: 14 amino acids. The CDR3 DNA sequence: TGCGCCAGCAGCTTGGGCGGGGGTAGCACTGAAGCTTTCTTT. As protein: CASSLGGGSTEAFF.

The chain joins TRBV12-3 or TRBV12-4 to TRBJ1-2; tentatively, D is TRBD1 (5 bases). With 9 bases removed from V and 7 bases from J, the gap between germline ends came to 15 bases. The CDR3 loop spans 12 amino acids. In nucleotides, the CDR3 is TGTGCCAGTCTTAGGGGCAGTGGTGGCTACACCTTC. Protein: CASLRGSGGYTF.

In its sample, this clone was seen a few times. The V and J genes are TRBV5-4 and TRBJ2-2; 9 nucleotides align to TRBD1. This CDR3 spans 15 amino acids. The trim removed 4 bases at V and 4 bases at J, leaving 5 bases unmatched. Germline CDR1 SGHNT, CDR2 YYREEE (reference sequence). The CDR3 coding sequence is TGTGCCAGCAGCCTGGGACAGGGTAGCACCGGGGAGCTGTTTTTT. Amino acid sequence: CASSLGQGSTGELFF.

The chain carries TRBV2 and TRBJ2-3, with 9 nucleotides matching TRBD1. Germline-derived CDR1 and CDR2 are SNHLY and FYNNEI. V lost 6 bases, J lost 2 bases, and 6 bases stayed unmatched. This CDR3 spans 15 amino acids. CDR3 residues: CASSLDRGDTDTQYF. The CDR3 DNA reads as TGTGCCAGCAGCCTGGACAGGGGAGACACAGATACGCAGTATTTT. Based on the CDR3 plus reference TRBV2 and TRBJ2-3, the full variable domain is EPEVTQTPSHQVTQMGQEVILRCVPISNHLYFYWYRQILGQKVEFLVSFYNNEISEKSEIFDDQFSVERPDGSNFTLKIRSTKLEDSAMYFCASSLDRGDTDTQYFGPGTRLTVL.

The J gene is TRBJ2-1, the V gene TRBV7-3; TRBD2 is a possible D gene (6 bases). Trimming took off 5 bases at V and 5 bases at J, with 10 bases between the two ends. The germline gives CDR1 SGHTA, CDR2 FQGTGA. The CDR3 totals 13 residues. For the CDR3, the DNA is TGTGCCAGCAGCACCGGGACTCACAATGAGCAGTTCTTC. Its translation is CASSTGTHNEQFF.

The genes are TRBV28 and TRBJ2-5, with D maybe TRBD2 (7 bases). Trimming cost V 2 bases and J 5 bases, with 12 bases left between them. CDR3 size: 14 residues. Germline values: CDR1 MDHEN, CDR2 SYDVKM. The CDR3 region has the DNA TGTGCCAGCAGTTTAGGGGGGGCAAGTGAGACCCAGTACTTC. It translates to CASSLGGASETQYF.

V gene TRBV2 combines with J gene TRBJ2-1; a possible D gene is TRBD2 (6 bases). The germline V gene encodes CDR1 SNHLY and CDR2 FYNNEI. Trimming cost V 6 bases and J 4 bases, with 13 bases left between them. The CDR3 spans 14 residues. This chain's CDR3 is CASRRLEGYNEQFF. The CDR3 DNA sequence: TGTGCCAGCAGGAGACTAGAGGGATACAATGAGCAGTTCTTC.

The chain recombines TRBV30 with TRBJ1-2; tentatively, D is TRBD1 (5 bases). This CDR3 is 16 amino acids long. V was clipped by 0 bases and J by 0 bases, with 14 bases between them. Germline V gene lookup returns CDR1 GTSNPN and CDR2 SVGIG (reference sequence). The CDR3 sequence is CAWSVPSPGANYGYTF. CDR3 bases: TGTGCCTGGAGTGTACCCAGCCCGGGGGCTAACTATGGCTACACCTTC.

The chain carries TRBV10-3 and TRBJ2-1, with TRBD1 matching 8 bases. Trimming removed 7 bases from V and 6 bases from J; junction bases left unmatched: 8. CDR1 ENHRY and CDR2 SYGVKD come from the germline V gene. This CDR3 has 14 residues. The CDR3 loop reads CAITPRQGSNEQFF. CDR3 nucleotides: TGTGCCATCACCCCAAGACAGGGGAGCAATGAGCAGTTCTTC.